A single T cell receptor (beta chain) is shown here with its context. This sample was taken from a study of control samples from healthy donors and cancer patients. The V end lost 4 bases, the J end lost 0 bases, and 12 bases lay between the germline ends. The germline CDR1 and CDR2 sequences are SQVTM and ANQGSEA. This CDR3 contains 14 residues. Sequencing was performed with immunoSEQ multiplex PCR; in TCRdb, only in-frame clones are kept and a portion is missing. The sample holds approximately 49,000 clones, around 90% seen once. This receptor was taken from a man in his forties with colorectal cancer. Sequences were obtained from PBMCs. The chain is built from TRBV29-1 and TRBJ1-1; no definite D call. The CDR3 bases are TGCAGCGTTGCCGGGGTCCCCATGAACACTGAAGCTTTCTTT. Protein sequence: CSVAGVPMNTEAFF. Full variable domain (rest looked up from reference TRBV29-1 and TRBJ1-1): SAVISQKPSRDICQRGTSLTIQCQVDSQVTMMFWYRQQPGQSLTLIATANQGSEATYESGFVIDKFPISRPNLTFSTLTVSNMSPEDSSIYLCSVAGVPMNTEAFFGQGTRLTVV.